The clone carrying this T cell receptor beta chain showed up just once. J gave up 0 bases and V 4 bases, and 6 bases lay outside the gene matches. The germline CDR1 and CDR2 sequences are MNHEY and SMNVEV (reference sequence). The CDR3 totals 17 residues. This record belongs to a study of blood T cell repertoires in COVID-19. Profiled with immunoSEQ multiplex PCR; TCRdb holds only in-frame clones, not every one. The repertoire has about 85,000 clones, approximately 90% of them found once; the top ten carry around 2.5%. This chain joins TRBV27 and TRBJ1-6; 7 bases match TRBD1. The clonotype was recovered from a human donor with active COVID-19. The donor label of this sample is uncertain. The sample comprised peripheral blood. The CDR3 DNA sequence: TGTGCCAGCAGTTCGGGACAGCTTAGCTCCTATAATTCACCCCTCCACTTT. Amino acids: CASSSGQLSSYNSPLHF.